The 17 T cell receptor beta chains below were found in one sample sequenced in a study of cytomegalovirus exposure and HLA in healthy donors. Primers for the PCR totalled 60 Vbeta and 13 Jbeta. TCRdb's copy holds only in-frame clones and misses some; the assay was immunoSEQ multiplex PCR. The table records 200,000 to 250,000 clones, around 73% of them present only once. Sequenced sample: PBMCs. The receptors here all came from a male donor in good health and CMV-seronegative.

This chain links TRBV5-1 with TRBJ1-5; TRBD1 aligns across 7 bases. The CDR3 extends over 15 amino acids. In germline, CDR1 is SGHRS, CDR2 YFSETQ. Unmatched junction bases numbered 6, after V lost 0 bases and J lost 6 bases. The CDR3 DNA reads TGCGCCAGCAGCTTGGGGGACAGTGAATCTCAGCCCCAGCATTTT. The encoded protein is CASSLGDSESQPQHF. The full variable domain, its missing parts supplied by reference TRBV5-1 and TRBJ1-5, is KAGVTQTPRYLIKTRGQQVTLSCSPISGHRSVSWYQQTPGQGLQFLFEYFSETQRNKGNFPGRFSGRQFSNSRSEMNVSTLELGDSALYLCASSLGDSESQPQHFGDGTRLSIL.

This clone was picked up one time. The V and J genes are TRBV5-4 and TRBJ2-1; D unclear. The CDR3 runs 11 residues. The ends were cut back, 8 bases at V and 6 bases at J, with 9 bases in the middle. Germline V gene data show CDR1 as SGHNT and CDR2 as YYREEE (reference sequence). CDR3 residues: CASTSGNEQFF. In nucleotides, the CDR3 is TGTGCCAGTACCTCGGGCAATGAGCAGTTCTTC.

This clone turned up a few times. The genes are TRBV10-2 and TRBJ2-7, with D possibly TRBD2 on 5 matching bases. CDR1 and CDR2 from the germline V gene are WSHSY and SAAADI. The CDR3 extends over 15 amino acids. V lost 4 bases and J 0 bases, leaving 13 bases between the germline ends. CDR3: CASSGAQRTSYEQYF. The CDR3 bases are TGCGCCAGCAGTGGGGCCCAGCGGACCTCCTACGAGCAGTACTTC.

This chain uses TRBV11-2 with TRBJ1-1; 7 nucleotides match TRBD1. Germline lookup yields CDR1 SGHAT and CDR2 FQNNGV. The CDR3 is made up of 13 amino acids. Losses at the gene ends were 8 bases for V and 1 base for J; bases not matched to a gene: 4. The CDR3 sequence is CASARDRNTEAFF. CDR3 coding DNA: TGTGCCAGCGCAAGGGACAGGAACACTGAAGCTTTCTTT.

V gene TRBV5-8 combines with J gene TRBJ2-3, with no clear D. The CDR3 has 14 amino acids. V shed 0 bases and J shed 0 bases, with 5 bases lying between them. Germline V gene data show CDR1 as SGHTS and CDR2 as YDEGEE. The CDR3 sequence: CASSLAVSTDTQYF. The CDR3 coding sequence is TGTGCCAGCAGCTTGGCGGTGAGCACAGATACGCAGTATTTT.

This clone was detected a few times. The gene calls are TRBV15 and TRBJ1-4; no reliable D call. Trimming stripped 3 bases from V and 8 bases from J, with 16 bases between. The germline V gene has CDR1 LNHNV and CDR2 YYDKDF (reference sequence). This CDR3 region has 15 residues. CDR3 region: CATSSLDRLEEKLFF. CDR3 DNA: TGTGCCACCAGCAGCCTTGACCGTCTGGAGGAAAAACTGTTTTTT.

The chain combines TRBV7-6 with TRBJ2-7; TRBD2 agrees at 9 bases. Looked up from germline, CDR1 is SGHVS and CDR2 is FNYEAQ. The V gene end was trimmed by 4 bases and the J gene end by 1 base; junction bases not matched to a gene: 8. The CDR3 has 16 amino acids. The CDR3 sequence is CASSSSGGRGSYEQYF. CDR3 sequence (DNA): TGTGCCAGCAGCTCCTCTGGCGGGAGGGGTTCCTACGAGCAGTACTTC.

The V call is TRBV19, the J call TRBJ1-2; D uncertain. This CDR3 has 12 residues. The V end lost 4 bases, the J end lost 6 bases, and 9 bases lay between the germline ends. CDR1 is LNHDA, CDR2 SQIVND, per germline (reference sequence). The chain's CDR3 is CASSTGSNGYTF. The CDR3 nucleotides read TGTGCCAGTAGTACAGGATCAAATGGCTACACCTTC.

This chain links TRBV5-5 with TRBJ2-1; 9 positions agree with TRBD2. V lost 0 bases, J lost 4 bases, and 5 bases stayed unmatched. Germline V gene data show CDR1 as SGHKS and CDR2 as YYEKEE (reference sequence). The CDR3 extends over 16 amino acids. The CDR3 DNA follows: TGTGCCAGCAGCTTGGCCGACCTAGCGGGGTACAATGAGCAGTTCTTC. Amino acids: CASSLADLAGYNEQFF.

The chain has TRBV18 and TRBJ2-3; D ambiguous. Deletions cut 2 bases from V and 4 bases from J, with 10 bases between. The germline CDR1 and CDR2 sequences are KGHSH and LQKENI. This CDR3 spans 14 amino acids. The chain's CDR3 is CASSPVVEADTQYF. In DNA, the CDR3 is TGTGCCAGCTCACCAGTAGTCGAGGCAGATACGCAGTATTTT.

The rearrangement links TRBV14 to TRBJ2-1; 11 positions agree with TRBD2. The CDR3 runs to 16 residues. CDR1 and CDR2 (germline): SGHDN, FVKESK. With V trimmed by 4 bases and J by 8 bases, 10 bases remained unmatched. This chain's CDR3 is CASSRQTSGSWDEQFF. The CDR3 DNA is TGTGCCAGCAGCCGTCAAACTAGCGGGAGTTGGGATGAGCAGTTCTTC.

The chain employs TRBV4-1 and TRBJ2-7; TRBD2 agrees at 9 bases. The CDR3 is made up of 15 amino acids. CDR1 MGHRA and CDR2 YSYEKL come from the germline V gene. V shed 4 bases and J 0 bases; nucleotides not matched to a gene: 4. In DNA, the CDR3 is TGCGCCAGCAGCCGGGGGACTAGCCGCTCCTACGAGCAGTACTTC. Translated, it gives CASSRGTSRSYEQYF.

The gene calls are TRBV5-1 and TRBJ2-5; D perhaps matches TRBD2 (5 bases). The CDR3 length is 13 residues. V lost 4 bases and J lost 5, with 12 bases in between. The germline V gene has CDR1 SGHRS and CDR2 YFSETQ. CDR3 residues: CASSLGALETQYF. DNA of the CDR3: TGCGCCAGCAGCCTGGGAGCTTTGGAGACCCAGTACTTC.

The V gene is TRBV29-1, the J gene TRBJ2-7; 12 nucleotides agree with TRBD2. J gave up 0 bases and V 7 bases, and 4 bases lay outside the gene matches. The CDR3 is made up of 14 amino acids. The V gene's germline CDR1 is SQVTM and CDR2 ANQGSEA. The CDR3: CSAKLAGGSYEQYF. For the CDR3, the DNA is TGCAGCGCAAAACTAGCGGGGGGCTCCTACGAGCAGTACTTC.

The chain joins TRBV15 to TRBJ2-7, with a weak D call TRBD1 (5 bases). This CDR3 contains 16 residues. The V gene's germline CDR1 is LNHNV and CDR2 YYDKDF (reference sequence). The V end lost 1 base, the J end lost 7 bases, and 20 bases lay between the germline ends. CDR3 nucleotides: TGTGCCACCAGCAGAGGGCAGGGTATCGTTTTCGGGGAGCAGTACTTC. Protein sequence: CATSRGQGIVFGEQYF. The whole variable domain, remainder taken from reference TRBV15 and TRBJ2-7, is DAMVIQNPRYQVTQFGKPVTLSCSQTLNHNVMYWYQQKSSQAPKLLFHYYDKDFNNEADTPDNFQSRRPNTSFCFLDIRSPGLGDTAMYLCATSRGQGIVFGEQYFGPGTRLTVT.

The CDR3 spells CASSDYRDSYEQYF. DNA for the CDR3: TGCGCCAGCAGCGACTACCGGGACAGCTACGAGCAGTACTTC. The J gene is TRBJ2-7, the V gene TRBV5-1; 7 nucleotides agree with TRBD1. The V gene end was trimmed by 4 bases and the J gene end by 3 bases; junction bases not matched to a gene: 7. Germline-derived CDR1 and CDR2 are SGHRS and YFSETQ. This CDR3 contains 14 residues.

In its sample, this clone was seen once. The rearrangement uses TRBV11-2 and TRBJ2-3; D unresolved. V was trimmed by 5 bases and J by 1 base, leaving 4 bases between them. Germline V CDR1 and CDR2: SGHAT, FQNNGV. This CDR3 is 12 amino acids long. CDR3 nucleotides: TGTGCCAGCAGCCTTGGCACAGATACGCAGTATTTT. Residues: CASSLGTDTQYF.